This T cell receptor (beta chain) originates from a study of vaccination effects on CD4 cells after COVID-19. The method was immunoSEQ multiplex PCR; TCRdb's version includes in-frame clones alone and lacks a portion of them. The sample carries 35,000 to 50,000 clones, over 60% recorded once. Ahead of sequencing, the ViraFEST assay grew antigen-specific CD4+ T cells using viral peptide pools. Cells that had been cultured for roughly eleven days were the source of isolated CD4+ T cells. Testing of the vaccine recipients showed negative nucleocapsid antibodies and no prior SARS-CoV-2 infection. Researchers reported culturing a few million PBMC in each well, adding around 10 IU/ml IL-2 and about 9.5 ug/ml peptides. IL-2 medium took the place of half the medium on both days 3 and 7. V lost 4 bases and J 1 base, leaving 10 bases between the germline ends. The length of the CDR3 is 14 residues. Germline V gene sequence: CDR1 LGHDT, CDR2 YNNKEL (reference sequence).

Study-level findings and limits: Both infection-induced and vaccine-induced clones contracted markedly at late post-vaccination timepoints. Within healthy vaccinees, only 1 of 255 vaccine-induced clones displayed cross-reactivity with common cold coronaviruses.

To note about this clone: Its antigen is unidentified.

This receptor was taken from a human donor who received a COVID-19 vaccine. The rearrangement links TRBV3-1 (or the pseudogene TRBV3-2) to TRBJ1-1, with D uncertain. The sequences come from CD4+ T cells from PBMCs cultured with HCoV-NL63 spike peptides, collected before COVID-19 vaccination. DNA of the CDR3: TGTGCCAGCAGCCCGATAACACAGAACACTGAAGCTTTCTTT. Encoded protein: CASSPITQNTEAFF.